This entry features one TCR beta chain sequence. These data are taken from a study of cytomegalovirus exposure and HLA in healthy donors. Researchers ran the PCR with 60 Vbeta and 13 Jbeta primers. Sequencing was performed with immunoSEQ multiplex PCR; in TCRdb, only in-frame clones are kept and a portion is missing. The sample shows 200,000 to 250,000 clones, 70% to 90% of them seen only once. This clonotype originated in a woman aged 55-75 years in good health and CMV-seropositive. The sample was PBMCs.

CDR3 residues: CASRLELDTEAFF. The DNA of the CDR3 is TGCGCCAGCAGACTTGAGCTTGACACTGAAGCTTTCTTT. The chain recombines TRBV5-1 with TRBJ1-1; D gene ambiguous. V lost 5 bases, J lost 3 bases, and 11 bases lay in between. The CDR3 has 13 amino acids. Per the germline V gene, CDR1 is SGHRS and CDR2 is YFSETQ.